The 20 T cell receptor beta chains below all came from one sample that was sequenced in a study of cytomegalovirus exposure and HLA in healthy donors. The protocol was immunoSEQ multiplex PCR, while the TCRdb copy is restricted to in-frame clones and leaves out a portion. Of some 150,000 clones listed, 80% to 90% are singletons. Sample: PBMCs. These receptors were taken from a woman aged 18-29 years in good health and CMV-seropositive.

This chain joins TRBV27 and TRBJ2-3, with 8 nucleotides matching TRBD2. V shed 1 base and J 0 bases; nucleotides not matched to a gene: 9. Germline V lookup: CDR1 MNHEY, CDR2 SMNVEV (reference sequence). The CDR3 runs to 18 residues. The CDR3: CASSLFRPLAVSTDTQYF. The CDR3 DNA reads as TGTGCCAGCAGTTTATTTCGCCCACTAGCGGTTAGCACAGATACGCAGTATTTT.

The CDR3 loop is CASSERQGLGNTIYF. The CDR3 DNA is TGTGCCAGCAGTGAACGACAGGGCCTGGGAAACACCATATATTTT. The chain employs TRBV6-1 and TRBJ1-3; 7 nucleotides agree with TRBD1. Germline V gives CDR1 MNHNS, CDR2 SASEGT. V shed 2 bases and J 4 bases; nucleotides not matched to a gene: 5. The CDR3 spans 15 residues.

V usage is TRBV18 and J usage is TRBJ2-3; TRBD1 aligns across 8 bases. V lost 6 bases and J lost 7; bases outside the gene matches: 9. CDR1 is KGHSH and CDR2 is LQKENI in the germline V gene. This CDR3 has 14 residues. As DNA, the CDR3 is TGTGCCAGCTCCCCCGGGACAGGTCGAAATACGCAGTATTTT. Translating it yields CASSPGTGRNTQYF.

J is TRBJ1-1 and V is TRBV10-3; 8 positions agree with TRBD1. The CDR3 totals 19 residues. J was trimmed by 1 base and V by 7 bases; bases with no gene match: 20. Germline CDR1 reads ENHRY; CDR2 reads SYGVKD. The CDR3 region has the DNA TGTGCCATCACCGAAATATGGACAGGGAGAAGCATTCGGAACACTGAAGCTTTCTTT. This encodes CAITEIWTGRSIRNTEAFF.

The chain links TRBV5-1 to TRBJ2-1, with TRBD2 identical over 7 bases. Trimming removed 6 bases from V and 2 bases from J; junction bases left unmatched: 11. There are 16 residues in the CDR3. CDR1 is SGHRS and CDR2 is YFSETQ in the germline V gene. This CDR3 is CASTYTAGETYNEQFF. The CDR3 coding sequence is TGCGCCAGCACTTACACGGCGGGGGAGACCTACAATGAGCAGTTCTTC. Together with reference TRBV5-1 and TRBJ2-1, the CDR3 gives the full variable domain: KAGVTQTPRYLIKTRGQQVTLSCSPISGHRSVSWYQQTPGQGLQFLFEYFSETQRNKGNFPGRFSGRQFSNSRSEMNVSTLELGDSALYLCASTYTAGETYNEQFFGPGTRLTVL.

The V call is TRBV5-1, the J call TRBJ1-2; D is undetermined. The CDR3 is made up of 15 amino acids. The germline CDR1 and CDR2 sequences are SGHRS and YFSETQ. Trimming left V 0 bases short and J 1 base short, with 10 bases between. DNA of the CDR3: TGCGCCAGCAGCTTGGGTCCGGGTTTTAACTATGGCTACACCTTC. Residues: CASSLGPGFNYGYTF. Looking up the rest from reference TRBV5-1 and TRBJ1-2 gives the full variable domain: KAGVTQTPRYLIKTRGQQVTLSCSPISGHRSVSWYQQTPGQGLQFLFEYFSETQRNKGNFPGRFSGRQFSNSRSEMNVSTLELGDSALYLCASSLGPGFNYGYTFGSGTRLTVV.

The chain couples TRBV28 to TRBJ1-3; 9 nucleotides line up with TRBD1. The J segment lost 8 bases and the V segment lost 3 bases, leaving 11 bases of the junction unmatched. Per the germline V gene, CDR1 is MDHEN and CDR2 is SYDVKM. The CDR3 sequence is 16 residues long. CDR3 protein: CASSFSPGQGLYTIYF. CDR3 DNA: TGTGCCAGCAGTTTTTCCCCGGGACAGGGCTTATACACCATATATTTT.

The chain uses TRBV19 and TRBJ2-3; 8 bases match TRBD1. The germline CDR1 and CDR2 sequences are LNHDA and SQIVND (reference sequence). V trimming: 5 bases; J trimming: 0 bases; junction bases outside the gene matches: 4. CDR3 length: 15 residues. The CDR3 nucleotides are TGTGCCAGTAGTCTTCGACAGGGGAGCACAGATACGCAGTATTTT. It translates to CASSLRQGSTDTQYF.

The chain employs TRBV30 and TRBJ1-5, with D possibly TRBD1 on 5 matching bases. CDR1 is GTSNPN and CDR2 is SVGIG in the germline V gene (reference sequence). CDR3 length: 13 amino acids. Trimming removed 0 bases at V and 5 bases at J, with 8 bases between. The CDR3 DNA is TGTGCCTGGAGTGTTTCGGGGGATCAGCCCCAGCATTTT. This codes for CAWSVSGDQPQHF.

The CDR3 loop is CASSQFGGTKSPLHF. For the CDR3, the DNA is TGTGCCAGCAGCCAATTCGGGGGGACCAAATCACCCCTCCACTTT. The chain joins TRBV14 to TRBJ1-6, with TRBD1 as a possible D gene (5 bases). Germline lookup yields CDR1 SGHDN and CDR2 FVKESK. This CDR3 has 15 residues. Trimming stripped 2 bases from V and 10 bases from J, with 15 bases between.

The rearrangement uses TRBV9 and TRBJ1-6; D is ambiguous. This CDR3 has 15 residues. The germline V and J ends were trimmed by 0 bases and 8 bases, with 12 bases remaining between them. The germline V gene encodes CDR1 SGDLS and CDR2 YYNGEE. The CDR3 reads CASSVGALGYSPLHF. DNA of the CDR3: TGTGCCAGCAGCGTAGGGGCTCTGGGTTATTCACCCCTCCACTTT.

The chain combines TRBV5-1 with TRBJ2-2; 8 nucleotides line up with TRBD1. With 2 bases clipped from V and 7 bases from J, the junction kept 10 bases outside the gene matches. The CDR3 spans 16 residues. In germline, CDR1 is SGHRS, CDR2 YFSETQ. This chain's CDR3 is CASSLDRGHGGGELFF. DNA of the CDR3: TGCGCCAGCAGCTTAGACAGGGGTCACGGAGGCGGGGAGCTGTTTTTT.

The V call is TRBV7-3, the J call TRBJ2-1; 11 bases are a match to TRBD2. V gave up 2 bases and J gave up 8 bases; unmatched junction bases: 5. The germline gives CDR1 SGHTA, CDR2 FQGTGA. The CDR3 totals 15 residues. The CDR3 nucleotides read TGTGCCAGCAGCTTAGATAGCGGGAGGGCCTATGAGCAGTTCTTC. Protein product: CASSLDSGRAYEQFF. Looking up the rest from reference TRBV7-3 and TRBJ2-1 gives the full variable domain: GAGVSQTPSNKVTEKGKYVELRCDPISGHTALYWYRQSLGQGPEFLIYFQGTGAADDSGLPNDRFFAVRPEGSVSTLKIQRTERGDSAVYLCASSLDSGRAYEQFFGPGTRLTVL.

This clone was counted a few times. This chain links TRBV28 with TRBJ1-6; TRBD1 is a possible D gene (5 bases). V was pared by 5 bases and J by 7 bases, with 15 bases between. This CDR3 region has 15 residues. Germline CDR1 reads MDHEN; CDR2 reads SYDVKM. The CDR3, as DNA: TGTGCCAGCAGTCCCGGCTTTAGGGGAAATTCACCCCTCCACTTT. It codes for CASSPGFRGNSPLHF.

This clone was recorded a few times. The chain links TRBV6-1 to TRBJ2-3; 7 nucleotides line up with TRBD2. The CDR3 covers 14 residues. Trimming at V came to 10 bases and at J to 5 bases, leaving 12 bases not matched to a gene. Germline CDR1 is MNHNS and CDR2 is SASEGT. The CDR3 bases are TGTGCCACCTCTGGGACTAATTGGCAAGATACGCAGTATTTT. As protein: CATSGTNWQDTQYF.

The chain recombines TRBV7-3 with TRBJ1-1, with D possibly being TRBD1 (5 bases). Trimming removed 0 bases from V and 6 bases from J, with 11 bases in between. The CDR3 has 14 residues. Germline values: CDR1 SGHTA, CDR2 FQGTGA. CDR3 in amino acids: CASSLTAPGPEAFF. CDR3 DNA: TGTGCCAGCAGCTTAACTGCCCCAGGGCCTGAAGCTTTCTTT. The full variable domain, completed using reference TRBV7-3 and TRBJ1-1, is GAGVSQTPSNKVTEKGKYVELRCDPISGHTALYWYRQSLGQGPEFLIYFQGTGAADDSGLPNDRFFAVRPEGSVSTLKIQRTERGDSAVYLCASSLTAPGPEAFFGQGTRLTVV.

The chain is built from TRBV19 and TRBJ2-7, with 10 bases lining up with TRBD1. The V and J ends lost 3 bases and 0 bases, in that order; junction bases with no gene match: 2. Germline V gives CDR1 LNHDA, CDR2 SQIVND (reference sequence). The CDR3 spans 15 residues. The CDR3 spells CASSMRTGGSYEQYF. The CDR3, as DNA: TGTGCCAGTAGTATGAGGACAGGGGGCTCCTACGAGCAGTACTTC.

The V gene is TRBV6-6, the J gene TRBJ1-1, with 7 bases aligning to TRBD1. Germline V gives CDR1 MNHNY, CDR2 SVGAGI (reference sequence). The CDR3 sequence is 15 residues long. Trimming took 0 bases from V and 10 from J; bases not matched to a gene: 11. The CDR3 bases are TGTGCCAGCAGTTACTCGGACAGGAGTAGGCTGGGAGCTTTCTTT. This gives the protein CASSYSDRSRLGAFF.

The chain couples TRBV5-1 to TRBJ1-1, with a possible D match to TRBD1 (6 bases). The CDR3 has 15 residues. Germline values: CDR1 SGHRS, CDR2 YFSETQ. Trimming took off 1 base at V and 0 bases at J, with 10 bases between the two ends. The CDR3 DNA follows: TGCGCCAGCAGCTTGTTTGGACAGCTGAACACTGAAGCTTTCTTT. It yields the protein CASSLFGQLNTEAFF.

This chain links TRBV28 with TRBJ1-2; TRBD1 matches at 11 bases. This CDR3 is 14 amino acids long. Trimming removed 10 bases from V and 4 bases from J; junction bases left unmatched: 8. The germline CDR1 and CDR2 sequences are MDHEN and SYDVKM. CDR3 in amino acids: CATLRDRGIYGYTF. The CDR3 DNA follows: TGTGCCACCCTCCGGGACAGGGGGATCTATGGCTACACCTTC.